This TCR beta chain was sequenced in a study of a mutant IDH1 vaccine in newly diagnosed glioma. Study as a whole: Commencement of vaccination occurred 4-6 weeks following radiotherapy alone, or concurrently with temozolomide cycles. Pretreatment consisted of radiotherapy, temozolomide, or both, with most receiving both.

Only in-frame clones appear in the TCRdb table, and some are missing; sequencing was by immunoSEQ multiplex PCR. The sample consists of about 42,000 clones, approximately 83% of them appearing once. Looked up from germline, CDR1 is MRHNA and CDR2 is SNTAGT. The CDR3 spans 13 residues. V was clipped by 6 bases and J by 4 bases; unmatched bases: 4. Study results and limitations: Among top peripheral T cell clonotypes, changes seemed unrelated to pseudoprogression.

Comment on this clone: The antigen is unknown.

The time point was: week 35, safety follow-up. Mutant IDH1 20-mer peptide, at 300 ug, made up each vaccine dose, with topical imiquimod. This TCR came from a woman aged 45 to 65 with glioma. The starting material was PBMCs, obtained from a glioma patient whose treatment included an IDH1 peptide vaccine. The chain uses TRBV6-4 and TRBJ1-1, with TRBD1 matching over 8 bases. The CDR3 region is CASSTDRGTEAFF. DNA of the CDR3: TGTGCCAGCAGCACCGACAGGGGCACTGAAGCTTTCTTT.